This T cell receptor beta chain came from a study of identical twins. General study findings and limits: In monozygotic twins, models underestimated the sharing of out-of-frame TCR alpha. High-abundance cord blood beta clonotypes had fewer insertions; memory repertoires showed none. Invariant T cells like MAIT and iNKT could partly confound the zero-insertion analyses.

All donors comprised healthy Caucasians. Only a few counts were recorded for this clonotype. The antigen remains undetermined. The CDR3 length is 14 residues. V was pared by 0 bases and J by 6 bases, with 14 bases between. Germline values: CDR1 DFQATT, CDR2 SNEGSKA (reference sequence). MiXCR, run by TCRdb on the 5' RACE reads, gives a single entry per CDR3 protein. The sample shows 450,000 to 650,000 distinct CDR3 sequences, around 15% of them seen only once. These data also formed part of another study, on yellow fever vaccine responses in identical twins.

The source of this sequence is a woman aged 18-30 years in good health. Sequencing used CD4+ T cells sorted from blood. The V and J genes are TRBV20-1 and TRBJ1-2; perhaps TRBD1 as D (6 bases). This CDR3 reads CSARDLGGADGYTF. For the CDR3, the DNA is TGCAGTGCTAGAGATTTAGGGGGGGCGGATGGCTACACCTTC.